The 10 T cell receptor beta chains below were found in one sample sequenced in a study of shared clonotypes between healthy human individuals. TCRdb's table, derived via immunoSEQ multiplex PCR, lists solely in-frame clones and lacks some. The sample consists of over 700,000 clones, 72% of them appearing once. Sequencing was carried out using memory CD4+ T cells sorted from blood. As to subset: CD45RA-negative fraction. These receptors originate from a woman aged 25 to 45 in good health.

The chain employs TRBV7-2 and TRBJ1-2; TRBD1 aligns across 7 bases. This CDR3 has 15 residues. The germline CDR1 and CDR2 sequences are SGHTA and FQGNSA. Unmatched junction bases numbered 11, after V lost 5 bases and J lost 5 bases. In DNA form, the CDR3 reads TGTGCCAGCAGCCCGGGACAGACATCTATATATGGCTACACCTTC. Translation: CASSPGQTSIYGYTF.

The chain links TRBV19 to TRBJ1-1, with a possible D match to TRBD1 (6 bases). Between the trimmed V and J ends, which lost 4 bases and 1 base, there was a span of 16 bases. The V gene's germline CDR1 is LNHDA and CDR2 SQIVND (reference sequence). This CDR3 is 16 amino acids long. This chain's CDR3 is CASSTERQATNTEAFF. The CDR3 nucleotides read TGTGCCAGTAGTACCGAACGACAGGCTACGAACACTGAAGCTTTCTTT. The full variable domain, in which reference TRBV19 and TRBJ1-1 provide the parts outside the CDR3, is DGGITQSPKYLFRKEGQNVTLSCEQNLNHDAMYWYRQDPGQGLRLIYYSQIVNDFQKGDIAEGYSVSREKKESFPLTVTSAQKNPTAFYLCASSTERQATNTEAFFGQGTRLTVV.

As concerns this clone: Distinct nucleotide sequences in the sample also encode this CDR3. CDR3 nucleotides: TGTGCCATCAGGCCCGGACAGGAGAACACTGAAGCTTTCTTT. This sequence encodes CAIRPGQENTEAFF. The rearrangement links TRBV10-3 to TRBJ1-1; the match to TRBD1 covers 7 bases. V trimming: 6 bases; J trimming: 1 base; junction bases outside the gene matches: 5. This CDR3 region has 14 residues. Germline CDR1 ENHRY, CDR2 SYGVKD.

There are a few counts of this clone. The rearrangement links TRBV5-4 to TRBJ2-7; D is uncertain. The CDR3 consists of 14 residues. V was trimmed by 3 bases and J by 5 bases, leaving 15 bases between them. Germline values: CDR1 SGHNT, CDR2 YYREEE (reference sequence). The CDR3: CASSSVDLQDEQYF. CDR3 in DNA: TGTGCCAGCAGCTCTGTAGACCTGCAGGACGAGCAGTACTTC. Drawing the rest from reference TRBV5-4 and TRBJ2-7, the complete variable domain is ETGVTQSPTHLIKTRGQQVTLRCSSQSGHNTVSWYQQALGQGPQFIFQYYREEENGRGNFPPRFSGLQFPNYSSELNVNALELDDSALYLCASSSVDLQDEQYFGPGTRLTVT.

This chain joins TRBV5-6 and TRBJ2-6; D unclear. CDR3 length: 17 amino acids. Trimming took off 5 bases at V and 0 bases at J, with 15 bases between the two ends. CDR1 and CDR2 (germline): SGHDT, YYEEEE. The CDR3 DNA sequence: TGTGCCAGCAGACCCATCCAGGAATACTCTGGGGCCAACGTCCTGACTTTC. This sequence encodes CASRPIQEYSGANVLTF.

This clone was found once. The DNA of the CDR3 is TGTGCCAGCGGCCCGGCGGGGACGAACACTGAAGCTTTCTTT. Translated: CASGPAGTNTEAFF. The chain links TRBV28 to TRBJ1-1; D is possibly TRBD1 (5 bases). Germline V gene sequence: CDR1 MDHEN, CDR2 SYDVKM. V lost 8 bases and J lost 1, with 14 bases in between. The CDR3 totals 14 residues.

Comments on this clone: This sample also contains other DNA sequences that code for the same CDR3. Here the CDR3 reads CASSVAGNNYGYTF. Written as DNA, the CDR3 is TGTGCCAGCAGCGTAGCAGGAAATAACTATGGCTACACCTTC. The V call is TRBV9, the J call TRBJ1-2, with no clear D. Germline CDR1 SGDLS, CDR2 YYNGEE. The length of the CDR3 is 14 residues. V lost 0 bases and J 1 base, leaving 7 bases between the germline ends.

This clone was picked up a small number of times. The genes are TRBV5-4 and TRBJ2-5, with D tentatively TRBD2 (6 bases). CDR1 and CDR2 (germline): SGHNT, YYREEE (reference sequence). The CDR3 is made up of 14 amino acids. V lost 0 bases, J lost 4 bases, and 10 bases lay in between. The CDR3 DNA is TGTGCCAGCAGCTTGGCATCTAGCGCAGAGACCCAGTACTTC. The encoded protein is CASSLASSAETQYF.

This chain uses TRBV11-2 with TRBJ2-7, with 7 bases that match TRBD2. Losses at the gene ends were 7 bases for V and 6 bases for J; bases not matched to a gene: 12. The CDR3 loop spans 14 amino acids. CDR1 SGHAT and CDR2 FQNNGV come from the germline V gene. The CDR3 protein is CASTPTSPTSEQYF. The CDR3 DNA is TGTGCCAGCACACCGACTAGCCCAACTTCCGAGCAGTACTTC.

As concerns this clone: The same CDR3 also results from other DNA sequences found in this sample. The V and J genes are TRBV27 and TRBJ2-5, with 11 bases matching TRBD1. Unmatched junction bases numbered 2, after V lost 6 bases and J lost 5 bases. The CDR3 is 13 amino acids. The germline V gene encodes CDR1 MNHEY and CDR2 SMNVEV (reference sequence). The CDR3 DNA sequence: TGTGCCAGCAGGAGGACAGGGGGCGAGACCCAGTACTTC. The encoded protein is CASRRTGGETQYF.